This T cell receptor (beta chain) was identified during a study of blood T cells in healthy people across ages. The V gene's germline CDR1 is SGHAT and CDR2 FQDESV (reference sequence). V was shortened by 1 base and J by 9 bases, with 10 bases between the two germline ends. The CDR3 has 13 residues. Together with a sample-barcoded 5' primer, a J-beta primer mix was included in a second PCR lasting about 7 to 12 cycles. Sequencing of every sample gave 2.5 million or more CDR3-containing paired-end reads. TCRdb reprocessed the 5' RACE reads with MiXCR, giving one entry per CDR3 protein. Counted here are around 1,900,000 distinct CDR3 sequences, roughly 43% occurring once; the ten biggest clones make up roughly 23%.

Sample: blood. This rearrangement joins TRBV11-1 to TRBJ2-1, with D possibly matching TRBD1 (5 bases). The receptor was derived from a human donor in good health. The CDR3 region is CASSLEGQGEQFF. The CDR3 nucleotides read TGTGCCAGCAGCTTAGAGGGGCAGGGTGAGCAGTTCTTC.